Below are 27 T cell receptor beta chains sequenced from a single sample in a study of early T cells in non-severe SARS-CoV-2 infection. TCRdb passed the 5' RACE reads through MiXCR, listing each CDR3 protein once. The repertoire holds 80,000 to 100,000 distinct CDR3 sequences, with approximately 11% as singletons. Sequences were derived from whole blood, sampled at baseline. Receptors originate from an adult who was a healthcare worker with PCR-confirmed SARS-CoV-2 infection or an uninfected control (not recorded which).

J is TRBJ1-3 and V is TRBV29-1; weak D call: TRBD1 (6 bases). V lost 8 bases to trimming and J lost 3 bases, with 20 bases between them. The CDR3 length is 15 residues. The germline V gene has CDR1 SQVTM and CDR2 ANQGSEA. Written as DNA, the CDR3 is TGCAGCCCTAGGCGGGACACCATACTTGGAAACACCATATATTTT. Amino acids: CSPRRDTILGNTIYF.

This clonotype was found many times. The rearrangement uses TRBV29-1 and TRBJ2-3; D is undetermined. The CDR3 sequence is 12 residues long. Germline CDR1 reads SQVTM; CDR2 reads ANQGSEA. V lost 4 bases to trimming and J lost 0 bases, with 5 bases between them. CDR3 loop: CSVVDSTDTQYF. The CDR3 region has the DNA TGCAGCGTTGTCGACAGCACAGATACGCAGTATTTT.

The chain links TRBV30 to TRBJ1-6, with D perhaps matching TRBD1 (5 bases). Germline lookup yields CDR1 GTSNPN and CDR2 SVGIG (reference sequence). The V end was cut by 2 bases, the J end by 10 bases, with 12 bases between. The CDR3 spans 13 residues. CDR3 sequence: CAWSSRASSPLHF. The CDR3 DNA reads as TGTGCCTGGAGTAGCAGGGCATCCTCACCCCTCCACTTT.

V and J are TRBV18 and TRBJ2-1; D gene uncertain. CDR3 size: 14 residues. Germline V lookup: CDR1 KGHSH, CDR2 LQKENI. Trimming took off 2 bases at V and 1 base at J, with 6 bases between the two ends. This CDR3 is CASSPESSYNEQFF. CDR3 in DNA: TGTGCCAGCTCACCAGAGTCTTCCTACAATGAGCAGTTCTTC. Full variable domain (remainder filled in from reference TRBV18 and TRBJ2-1): NAGVMQNPRHLVRRRGQEARLRCSPMKGHSHVYWYRQLPEEGLKFMVYLQKENIIDESGMPKERFSAEFPKEGPSILRIQQVVRGDSAAYFCASSPESSYNEQFFGPGTRLTVL.

This clonotype has a count of ten or more. The V call is TRBV7-2, the J call TRBJ2-1, with TRBD2 identical over 7 bases. CDR1 SGHTA and CDR2 FQGNSA come from the germline V gene. The CDR3 is made up of 15 amino acids. J gave up 4 bases and V 1 base, and 4 bases lay outside the gene matches. CDR3 sequence reads: CASSLGGLSYNEQFF. CDR3 in DNA: TGTGCCAGCAGCTTAGGGGGACTATCATACAATGAGCAGTTCTTC.

The gene calls are TRBV14 and TRBJ1-2; no definite D call. The CDR3 sequence is 15 residues long. Germline V gene lookup returns CDR1 SGHDN and CDR2 FVKESK. V was trimmed by 0 bases and J by 1 base, leaving 9 bases between them. The CDR3 sequence: CASSQETVVNYGYTF. DNA of the CDR3: TGTGCCAGCAGCCAAGAAACAGTAGTTAACTATGGCTACACCTTC.

The chain is built from TRBV20-1 and TRBJ2-7; D is perhaps TRBD1 (6 bases). The CDR3 loop spans 14 amino acids. Germline V gene data show CDR1 as DFQATT and CDR2 as SNEGSKA (reference sequence). V was trimmed by 6 bases and J by 3 bases, leaving 18 bases between them. The CDR3 sequence is CSAVPGTRDYEQYF. The CDR3 DNA reads TGCAGTGCCGTACCCGGGACAAGAGACTACGAGCAGTACTTC.

The chain combines TRBV20-1 with TRBJ1-1, with TRBD1 identical over 7 bases. The CDR3 loop spans 13 amino acids. Germline values: CDR1 DFQATT, CDR2 SNEGSKA (reference sequence). J was trimmed by 0 bases and V by 6 bases; bases with no gene match: 4. The CDR3 DNA sequence: TGCAGTGCCACACAGGGGATGAACACTGAAGCTTTCTTT. It translates to CSATQGMNTEAFF.

The chain combines TRBV29-1 with TRBJ2-1; D is perhaps TRBD1 (5 bases). CDR1 and CDR2 from the germline V gene are SQVTM and ANQGSEA. The CDR3 is made up of 14 amino acids. Deletions cut 4 bases from V and 4 bases from J, with 14 bases between. CDR3 residues: CSVATVGRYNEQFF. The CDR3 bases are TGCAGCGTTGCGACAGTGGGCCGATACAATGAGCAGTTCTTC.

This clonotype occurred many times. The chain combines TRBV19 with TRBJ2-2; TRBD2 matches at 7 bases. The CDR3 totals 20 residues. The germline V gene encodes CDR1 LNHDA and CDR2 SQIVND (reference sequence). The J segment lost 1 base and the V segment lost 7 bases, leaving 21 bases of the junction unmatched. In nucleotides, the CDR3 is TGTGCCAGTACCCCCCTCCTGGATAAAATTGGGAGGGTGAACACCGGGGAGCTGTTTTTT. Translated, it gives CASTPLLDKIGRVNTGELFF.

This clonotype came up many times. The rearrangement uses TRBV6-2 or TRBV6-3 and TRBJ2-7; D remains unclear. Germline CDR1 and CDR2: MNHEY and SVGEGT. This CDR3 comprises 13 residues. Trimming shortened V by 6 bases and J by 2 bases, and 11 bases separated the two germline ends. The CDR3 DNA reads as TGTGCCAGCAGCGATCCCCCCGCCTACGAGCAGTACTTC. Its protein product is CASSDPPAYEQYF.

The CDR3 spells CASSPREGGTGELFF. The CDR3 nucleotides are TGTGCCAGCAGCCCTCGCGAGGGAGGCACCGGGGAGCTGTTTTTT. V gene TRBV5-4 combines with J gene TRBJ2-2; D perhaps matches TRBD2 (6 bases). The V and J ends lost 4 bases and 4 bases respectively, with 14 bases between them. Germline-derived CDR1 and CDR2 are SGHNT and YYREEE (reference sequence). The CDR3 runs 15 residues.

This chain uses TRBV28 with TRBJ1-5; weak D call: TRBD1 (6 bases). CDR3 length equals 14 residues. The germline gives CDR1 MDHEN, CDR2 SYDVKM. V dropped 6 bases and J dropped 4 bases, with 13 bases sitting between them. CDR3 in DNA: TGTGCCAGCAGGGTACAGGGACGAAATCAGCCCCAGCATTTT. Translated, it gives CASRVQGRNQPQHF. Looking up the rest from reference TRBV28 and TRBJ1-5 gives the full variable domain: DVKVTQSSRYLVKRTGEKVFLECVQDMDHENMFWYRQDPGLGLRLIYFSYDVKMKEKGDIPEGYSVSREKKERFSLILESASTNQTSMYLCASRVQGRNQPQHFGDGTRLSIL.

This clonotype was seen a handful of times. The chain combines TRBV5-5 with TRBJ2-7, with D possibly matching TRBD2 (6 bases). Trimming removed 0 bases from V and 7 bases from J, with 11 bases in between. The CDR3 is 13 residues long. Germline CDR1 reads SGHKS; CDR2 reads YYEKEE (reference sequence). The CDR3 here is CASSLGTAGEQYF. In DNA, the CDR3 is TGTGCCAGCAGCTTGGGGACGGCGGGAGAGCAGTACTTC. Looking up the rest from reference TRBV5-5 and TRBJ2-7 gives the full variable domain: DAGVTQSPTHLIKTRGQQVTLRCSPISGHKSVSWYQQVLGQGPQFIFQYYEKEERGRGNFPDRFSARQFPNYSSELNVNALLLGDSALYLCASSLGTAGEQYFGPGTRLTVT.

This clonotype was found many times. The chain carries TRBV29-1 and TRBJ1-2; D remains ambiguous. Trimming pared 5 bases from V and 0 bases from J, leaving 4 bases between. The CDR3 extends over 11 amino acids. The germline V gene has CDR1 SQVTM and CDR2 ANQGSEA. CDR3 sequence (DNA): TGCAGCGTTTACACTAACTATGGCTACACCTTC. Translating gives CSVYTNYGYTF.

This clonotype was seen ten or more times. This chain joins TRBV20-1 and TRBJ2-1, with D maybe TRBD2 (6 bases). The germline V gene encodes CDR1 DFQATT and CDR2 SNEGSKA (reference sequence). The CDR3 sequence is 15 residues long. Trimming cost V 6 bases and J 5 bases, with 20 bases left between them. This CDR3 is CSASWAGGINNEQFF. The CDR3 bases are TGCAGTGCCTCCTGGGCTGGGGGGATCAACAATGAGCAGTTCTTC.

As for this clonotype: This may be a read error: a much more frequent sequence differs by one nucleotide. The J gene is TRBJ2-3, the V gene TRBV11-2; tentatively, D is TRBD1 or TRBD2 (5 bases each). Germline-derived CDR1 and CDR2 are SGHAT and FQNNGV. This CDR3 has 14 residues. The CDR3 DNA follows: TGTGCCAACAGCCCGGGACCGAGCACAGATACGCAGTATTTT. It specifies CANSPGPSTDTQYF. Based on the CDR3 plus reference TRBV11-2 and TRBJ2-3, the full variable domain is EAGVAQSPRYKIIEKRQSVAFWCNPISGHATLYWYQQILGQGPKLLIQFQNNGVVDDSQLPKDRFSAERLKGVDSTLKIQPAKLEDSAVYLCANSPGPSTDTQYFGPGTRLTVL.

This chain joins TRBV27 and TRBJ2-1; a possible D gene is TRBD1 (6 bases). The CDR3 is 15 amino acids. The V gene lost 1 base and the J gene lost 6 bases, with 13 bases spanning the gap. The germline CDR1 and CDR2 sequences are MNHEY and SMNVEV (reference sequence). The CDR3, as DNA: TGTGCCAGCAGTTTATTAACAGGGAAGGCCAATGAGCAGTTCTTC. As protein: CASSLLTGKANEQFF.

The table lists this clonotype with a few counts. V usage is TRBV9 and J usage is TRBJ2-3; 9 nucleotides match TRBD2. Trimming removed 3 bases from V and 1 base from J; junction bases left unmatched: 6. This CDR3 spans 16 amino acids. From germline, CDR1 is SGDLS and CDR2 YYNGEE. CDR3: CASSAPRTSGTDTQYF. The CDR3 DNA follows: TGTGCCAGCAGCGCCCCCAGGACTAGCGGCACAGATACGCAGTATTTT.

This clonotype was seen more than once but under ten times. CDR3 coding DNA: TGTGCCAGCAGCCAATCAACGGGAACTGAAGCTTTCTTT. It is translated as CASSQSTGTEAFF. V usage is TRBV3-1 and J usage is TRBJ1-1; D is ambiguous. This CDR3 has 13 amino acids. Germline V gene lookup returns CDR1 LGHDT and CDR2 YNNKEL (reference sequence). V was pared by 2 bases and J by 5 bases, with 9 bases between.

The chain's CDR3 is CASSQDPTGRNIQYF. CDR3 nucleotide sequence: TGCGCCAGCAGCCAAGACCCAACAGGGAGGAACATTCAGTACTTC. This chain joins TRBV4-3 and TRBJ2-4, with D perhaps TRBD1 or TRBD2 (6 bases each). Germline assignment: CDR1 LGHNA and CDR2 YSLEER. The CDR3 covers 15 residues. V was shortened by 0 bases and J by 7 bases, with 13 bases between the two germline ends.

This clonotype was observed a handful of times. The rearrangement joins TRBV13 to TRBJ2-5; TRBD1 matches at 9 bases. The CDR3 length is 14 residues. V lost 5 bases, J lost 1 base, and 2 bases stayed unmatched. The germline V gene encodes CDR1 PRHDT and CDR2 FYEKMQ (reference sequence). In DNA, the CDR3 is TGTGCCAGCAGCACGGGACAGGGCCAAGAGACCCAGTACTTC. Its translation is CASSTGQGQETQYF. The variable domain in full, with the rest retrieved from reference TRBV13 and TRBJ2-5, is AAGVIQSPRHLIKEKRETATLKCYPIPRHDTVYWYQQGPGQDPQFLISFYEKMQSDKGSIPDRFSAQQFSDYHSELNMSSLELGDSALYFCASSTGQGQETQYFGPGTRLLVL.

This chain uses TRBV6-2 or TRBV6-3 with TRBJ2-7; possibly TRBD2 for D (5 bases). The CDR3 length is 13 residues. Germline V CDR1 and CDR2: MNHEY, SVGEGT. The V end lost 6 bases, the J end lost 3 bases, and 12 bases lay between the germline ends. The CDR3 DNA is TGTGCCAGCAGACGGACGGGGAACTACGAGCAGTACTTC. Amino acid sequence: CASRRTGNYEQYF.

This clonotype was seen a handful of times. The gene calls are TRBV6-6 and TRBJ2-7, with D perhaps matching TRBD2 (5 bases). Germline V lookup: CDR1 MNHNY, CDR2 SVGAGI (reference sequence). Trimming took 11 bases from V and 0 from J, leaving 20 bases between them. This CDR3 contains 15 residues. In DNA, the CDR3 is TGTGCCTGCGCCCCAACCAGAGGGAACTCCTACGAGCAGTACTTC. This encodes CACAPTRGNSYEQYF.

This clonotype was observed at least ten times. This chain uses TRBV29-1 with TRBJ1-1; 9 bases match TRBD1. CDR3 length: 14 amino acids. The junction had 11 bases not matched to a gene; V was cut back by 6 bases and J by 6 bases. Germline CDR1 SQVTM, CDR2 ANQGSEA. In DNA form, the CDR3 reads TGCAGCGTCCCGGAGGGGGACAGGGCCTCTGAAGCTTTCTTT. Translated, it gives CSVPEGDRASEAFF.

The sample holds many counts of this clonotype. V usage is TRBV20-1 and J usage is TRBJ1-2; a weak D match, TRBD1 (5 bases). Germline V CDR1 and CDR2: DFQATT, SNEGSKA (reference sequence). Trimming left V 5 bases short and J 4 bases short, with 14 bases between. The CDR3 extends over 13 amino acids. DNA of the CDR3: TGCAGTGCTCGCCGGGACCCGACCTATGGCTACACCTTC. It encodes CSARRDPTYGYTF.

This clonotype has only a few counts. This sequence joins TRBV29-1 and TRBJ2-7; D unresolved. The CDR3 loop spans 11 amino acids. V was cut by 5 bases and J by 3 bases, with 8 bases left in between. Germline loops: CDR1 SQVTM, CDR2 ANQGSEA. The CDR3, as DNA: TGCAGCGTTATACACAGCTACGAGCAGTACTTC. This codes for CSVIHSYEQYF.